What follows are 6 T cell receptor beta chains derived from one specimen sequenced in a study of blood T cell repertoires in COVID-19. The data were produced by immunoSEQ multiplex PCR, yet TCRdb's version contains in-frame clones alone and is incomplete. The sample shows 80,000 or so clones, around 83% of them seen only once. The sample taken for sequencing was peripheral blood. All receptors come from a man in his fifties or sixties with COVID-19, enrolled during active disease.

The chain links TRBV23-1 to TRBJ1-5; no firm D call. TRBV23-1 is given ORF status, its function remaining uncertain. The germline V and J ends were trimmed by 4 bases and 10 bases, with 17 bases remaining between them. The CDR3 has 14 amino acids. The CDR3 region is CASSRSGARFPQHF. The CDR3 bases are TGCGCCAGCAGTCGTTCAGGTGCACGCTTTCCCCAGCATTTT.

V and J are TRBV4-2 and TRBJ2-1; D is uncertain. V lost 0 bases, J lost 15 bases, and 15 bases lay in between. Germline assignment: CDR1 LGHNA and CDR2 YNFKEQ. There are 13 residues in the CDR3. In DNA form, the CDR3 reads TGTGCCAGCAGCCAAGATGGTGGGCGAAGCAGGTTCTTC. Protein sequence: CASSQDGGRSRFF.

The gene calls are TRBV30 and TRBJ1-6, with no clear D. Trimming pared 2 bases from V and 7 bases from J, leaving 12 bases between. Germline V lookup: CDR1 GTSNPN, CDR2 SVGIG (reference sequence). The CDR3 consists of 14 residues. The CDR3 here is CAWSLDTTNSPLHF. The CDR3, as DNA: TGTGCCTGGAGTCTTGATACTACCAATTCACCCCTCCACTTT. The whole variable domain, filled in from reference TRBV30 and TRBJ1-6, reads SQTIHQWPATLVQPVGSPLSLECTVEGTSNPNLYWYRQAAGRGLQLLFYSVGIGQISSEVPQNLSASRPQDRQFILSSKKLLLSDSGFYLCAWSLDTTNSPLHFGNGTRLTVT.

The chain has TRBV30 and TRBJ1-5; D unclear. V was cut by 5 bases and J by 7 bases, with 9 bases left in between. CDR1 and CDR2 (germline): GTSNPN, SVGIG (reference sequence). This CDR3 region has 11 residues. The CDR3 sequence is CAWGEQQPQHF. CDR3 DNA sequence: TGTGCCTGGGGTGAACAACAGCCCCAGCATTTT. Variable domain in full (rest from reference TRBV30 and TRBJ1-5): SQTIHQWPATLVQPVGSPLSLECTVEGTSNPNLYWYRQAAGRGLQLLFYSVGIGQISSEVPQNLSASRPQDRQFILSSKKLLLSDSGFYLCAWGEQQPQHFGDGTRLSIL.

The chain employs TRBV3-1 (or the pseudogene TRBV3-2) and TRBJ1-2, with D tentatively TRBD1 (5 bases). Trimming removed 0 bases at V and 2 bases at J, with 10 bases between. Germline values: CDR1 LGHDT, CDR2 YNNKEL (reference sequence). The length of the CDR3 is 15 residues. CDR3 in DNA: TGTGCCAGCAGCCAAGATTCGGCAGGGAACTATGGCTACACCTTC. This gives the protein CASSQDSAGNYGYTF.

The V gene is TRBV5-1, the J gene TRBJ2-6, with D unresolved. The length of the CDR3 is 16 residues. Germline lookup yields CDR1 SGHRS and CDR2 YFSETQ. The V end was cut by 6 bases, the J end by 1 base, with 14 bases between. The CDR3 DNA follows: TGCGCCAGCAAACCCAGCGAAGGATCTGGGGCCAACGTCCTGACTTTC. As protein: CASKPSEGSGANVLTF. The complete variable domain, with remaining parts taken from reference TRBV5-1 and TRBJ2-6, reads KAGVTQTPRYLIKTRGQQVTLSCSPISGHRSVSWYQQTPGQGLQFLFEYFSETQRNKGNFPGRFSGRQFSNSRSEMNVSTLELGDSALYLCASKPSEGSGANVLTFGAGSRLTVL.